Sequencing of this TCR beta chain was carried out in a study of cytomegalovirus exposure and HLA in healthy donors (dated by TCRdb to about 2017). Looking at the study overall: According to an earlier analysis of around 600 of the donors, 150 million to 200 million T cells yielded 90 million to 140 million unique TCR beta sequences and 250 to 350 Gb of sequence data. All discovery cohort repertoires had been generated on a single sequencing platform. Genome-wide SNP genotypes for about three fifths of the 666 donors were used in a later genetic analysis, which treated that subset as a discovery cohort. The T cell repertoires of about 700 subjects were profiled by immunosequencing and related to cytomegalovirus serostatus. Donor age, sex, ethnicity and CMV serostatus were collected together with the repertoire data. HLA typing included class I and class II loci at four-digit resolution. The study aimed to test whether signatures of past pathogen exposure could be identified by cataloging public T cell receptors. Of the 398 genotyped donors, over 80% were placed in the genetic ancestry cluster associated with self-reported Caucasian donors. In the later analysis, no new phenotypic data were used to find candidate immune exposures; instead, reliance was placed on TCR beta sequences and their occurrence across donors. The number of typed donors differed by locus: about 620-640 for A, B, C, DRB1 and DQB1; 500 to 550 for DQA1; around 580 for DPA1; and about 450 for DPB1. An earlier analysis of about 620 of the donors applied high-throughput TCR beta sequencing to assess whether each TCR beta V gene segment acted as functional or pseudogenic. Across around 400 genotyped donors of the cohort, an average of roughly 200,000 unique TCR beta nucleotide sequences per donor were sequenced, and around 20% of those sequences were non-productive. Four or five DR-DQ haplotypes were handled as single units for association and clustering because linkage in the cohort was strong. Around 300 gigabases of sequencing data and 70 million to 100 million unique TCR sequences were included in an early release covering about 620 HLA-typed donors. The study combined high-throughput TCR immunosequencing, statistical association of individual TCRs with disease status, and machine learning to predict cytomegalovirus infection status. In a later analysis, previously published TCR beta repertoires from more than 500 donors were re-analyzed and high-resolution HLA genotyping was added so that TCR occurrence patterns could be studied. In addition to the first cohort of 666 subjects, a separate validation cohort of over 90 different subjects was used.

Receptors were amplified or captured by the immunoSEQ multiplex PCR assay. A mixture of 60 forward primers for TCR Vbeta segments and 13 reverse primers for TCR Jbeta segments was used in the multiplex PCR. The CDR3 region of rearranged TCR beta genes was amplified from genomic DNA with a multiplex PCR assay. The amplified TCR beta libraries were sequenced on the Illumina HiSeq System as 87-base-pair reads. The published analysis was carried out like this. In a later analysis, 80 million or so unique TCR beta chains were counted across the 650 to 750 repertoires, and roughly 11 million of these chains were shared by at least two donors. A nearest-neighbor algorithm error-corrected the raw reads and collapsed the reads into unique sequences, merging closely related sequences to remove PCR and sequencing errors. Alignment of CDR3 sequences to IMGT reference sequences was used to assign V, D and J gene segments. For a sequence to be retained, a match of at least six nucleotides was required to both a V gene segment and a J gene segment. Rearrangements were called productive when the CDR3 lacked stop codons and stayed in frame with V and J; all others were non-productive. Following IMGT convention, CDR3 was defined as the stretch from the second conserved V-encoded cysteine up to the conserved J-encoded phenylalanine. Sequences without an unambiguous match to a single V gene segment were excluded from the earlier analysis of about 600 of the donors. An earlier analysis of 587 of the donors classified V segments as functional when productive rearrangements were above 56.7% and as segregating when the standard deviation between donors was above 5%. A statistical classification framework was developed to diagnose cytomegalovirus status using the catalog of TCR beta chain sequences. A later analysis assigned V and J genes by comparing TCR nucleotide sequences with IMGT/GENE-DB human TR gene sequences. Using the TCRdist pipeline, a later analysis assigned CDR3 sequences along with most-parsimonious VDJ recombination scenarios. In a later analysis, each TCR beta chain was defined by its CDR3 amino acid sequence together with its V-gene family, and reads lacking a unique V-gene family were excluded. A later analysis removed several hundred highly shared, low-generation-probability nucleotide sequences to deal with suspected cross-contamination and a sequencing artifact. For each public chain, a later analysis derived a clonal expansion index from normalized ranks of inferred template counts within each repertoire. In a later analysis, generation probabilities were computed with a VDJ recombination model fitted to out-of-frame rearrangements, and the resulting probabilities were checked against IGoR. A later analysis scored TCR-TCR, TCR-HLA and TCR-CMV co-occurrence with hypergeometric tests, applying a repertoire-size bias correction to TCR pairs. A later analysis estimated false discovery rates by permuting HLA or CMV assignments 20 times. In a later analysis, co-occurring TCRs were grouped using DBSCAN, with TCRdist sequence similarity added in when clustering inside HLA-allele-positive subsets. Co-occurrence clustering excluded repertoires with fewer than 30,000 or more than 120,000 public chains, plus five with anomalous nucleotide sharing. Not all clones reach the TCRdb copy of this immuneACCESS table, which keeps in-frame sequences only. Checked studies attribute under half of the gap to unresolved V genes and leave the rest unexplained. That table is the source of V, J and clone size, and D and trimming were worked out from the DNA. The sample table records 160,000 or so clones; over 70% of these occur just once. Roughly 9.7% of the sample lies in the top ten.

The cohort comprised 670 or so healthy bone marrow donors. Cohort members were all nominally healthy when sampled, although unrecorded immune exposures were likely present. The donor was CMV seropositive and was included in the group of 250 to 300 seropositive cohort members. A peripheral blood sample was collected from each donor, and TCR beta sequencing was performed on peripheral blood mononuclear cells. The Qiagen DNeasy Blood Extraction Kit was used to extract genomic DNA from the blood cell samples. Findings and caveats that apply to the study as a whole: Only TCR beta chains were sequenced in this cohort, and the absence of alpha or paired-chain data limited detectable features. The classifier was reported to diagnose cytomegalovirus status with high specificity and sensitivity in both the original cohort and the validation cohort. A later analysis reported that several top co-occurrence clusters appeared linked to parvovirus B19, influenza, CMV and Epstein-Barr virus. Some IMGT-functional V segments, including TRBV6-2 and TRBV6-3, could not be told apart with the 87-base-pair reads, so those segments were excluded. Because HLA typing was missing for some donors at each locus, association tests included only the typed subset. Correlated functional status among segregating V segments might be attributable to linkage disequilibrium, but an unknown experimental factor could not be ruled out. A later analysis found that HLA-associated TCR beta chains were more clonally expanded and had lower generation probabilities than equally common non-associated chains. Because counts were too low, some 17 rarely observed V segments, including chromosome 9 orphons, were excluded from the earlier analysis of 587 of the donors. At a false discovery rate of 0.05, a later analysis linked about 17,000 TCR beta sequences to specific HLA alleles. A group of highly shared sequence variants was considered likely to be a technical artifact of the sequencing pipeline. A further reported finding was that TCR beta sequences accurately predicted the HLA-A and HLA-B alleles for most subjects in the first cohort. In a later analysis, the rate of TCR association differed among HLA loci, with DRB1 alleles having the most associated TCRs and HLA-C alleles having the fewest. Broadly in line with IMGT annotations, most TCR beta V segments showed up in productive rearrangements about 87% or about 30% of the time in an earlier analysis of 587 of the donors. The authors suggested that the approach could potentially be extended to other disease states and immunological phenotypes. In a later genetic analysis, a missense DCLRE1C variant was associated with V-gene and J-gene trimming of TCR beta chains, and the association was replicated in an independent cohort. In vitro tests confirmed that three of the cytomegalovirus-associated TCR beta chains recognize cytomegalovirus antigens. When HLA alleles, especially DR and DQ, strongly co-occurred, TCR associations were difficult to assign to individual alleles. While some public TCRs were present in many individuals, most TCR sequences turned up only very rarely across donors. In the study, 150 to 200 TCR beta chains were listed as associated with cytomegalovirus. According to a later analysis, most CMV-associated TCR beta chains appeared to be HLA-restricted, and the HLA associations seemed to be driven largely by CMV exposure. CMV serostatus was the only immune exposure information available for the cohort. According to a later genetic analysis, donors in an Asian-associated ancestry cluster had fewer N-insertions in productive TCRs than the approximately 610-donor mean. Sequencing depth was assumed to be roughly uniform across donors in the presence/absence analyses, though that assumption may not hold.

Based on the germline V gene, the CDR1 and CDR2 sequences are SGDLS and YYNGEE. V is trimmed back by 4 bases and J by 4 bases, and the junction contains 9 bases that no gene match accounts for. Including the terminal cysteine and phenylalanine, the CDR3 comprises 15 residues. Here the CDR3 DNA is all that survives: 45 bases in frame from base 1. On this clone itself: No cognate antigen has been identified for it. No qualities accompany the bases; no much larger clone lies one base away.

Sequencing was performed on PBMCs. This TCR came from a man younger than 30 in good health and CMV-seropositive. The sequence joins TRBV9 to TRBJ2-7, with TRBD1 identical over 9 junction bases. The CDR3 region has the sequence CASSPRGDRVYEQYF. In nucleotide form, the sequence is TGTGCCAGCAGCCCCCGCGGGGACAGGGTTTACGAGCAGTACTTC.